The 25 T cell receptor beta chains given below trace back to one sample, sequenced in a study of cytomegalovirus exposure and HLA in healthy donors. The PCR made use of 60 Vbeta and 13 Jbeta primers. Repertoires were generated with immunoSEQ multiplex PCR, while TCRdb's copy carries only in-frame clones and drops some. The sample carries roughly 160,000 clones, over 60% recorded once. Source material: PBMCs. The source of these receptors is a girl aged 5-17 years in good health and CMV-seronegative.

The V call is TRBV19, the J call TRBJ1-5; 10 bases agree with TRBD1. This CDR3 contains 15 residues. Germline trimming cut 10 bases from V and 7 bases from J; bases unmatched to any gene: 13. CDR1 and CDR2 from the germline V gene are LNHDA and SQIVND (reference sequence). Here the CDR3 DNA reads TGTGCCACGACAGGGGGCGCGGGGTATCAACAGCCCCAGCATTTT. Translating gives CATTGGAGYQQPQHF.

This chain links TRBV28 with TRBJ2-3; 13 bases fit TRBD2. The germline CDR1 and CDR2 sequences are MDHEN and SYDVKM. The CDR3 has 14 amino acids. After removal of 10 bases from V and 4 bases from J, the junction contained 5 bases not matched to a gene. The CDR3 sequence: CATQLAGGPDTQYF. The CDR3 nucleotides read TGTGCCACCCAACTAGCGGGGGGGCCAGATACGCAGTATTTT. The variable domain in full, completed from reference TRBV28 and TRBJ2-3, reads DVKVTQSSRYLVKRTGEKVFLECVQDMDHENMFWYRQDPGLGLRLIYFSYDVKMKEKGDIPEGYSVSREKKERFSLILESASTNQTSMYLCATQLAGGPDTQYFGPGTRLTVL.

The V and J genes are TRBV2 and TRBJ1-2; D is perhaps TRBD1 (5 bases). Germline CDR1 and CDR2: SNHLY and FYNNEI. V shed 7 bases and J shed 4 bases, with 10 bases lying between them. This CDR3 spans 12 amino acids. The CDR3 DNA is TGTGCCAGCAATCCGGGGGGCTATGGCTACACCTTC. As protein: CASNPGGYGYTF.

This clone was seen only a few times. The J gene is TRBJ1-1, the V gene TRBV7-9, with D possibly being TRBD1 (6 bases). Per the germline V gene, CDR1 is SEHNR and CDR2 is FQNEAQ (reference sequence). The CDR3 loop spans 15 amino acids. The ends were cut back, 6 bases at V and 1 base at J, with 15 bases in the middle. CDR3 DNA sequence: TGTGCCAGCAGGAAAAGCCAGGGGTCGAACACTGAAGCTTTCTTT. Its translation is CASRKSQGSNTEAFF. Combining the CDR3 with reference TRBV7-9 and TRBJ1-1 gives the whole variable domain DTGVSQNPRHKITKRGQNVTFRCDPISEHNRLYWYRQTLGQGPEFLTYFQNEAQLEKSRLLSDRFSAERPKGSFSTLEIQRTEQGDSAMYLCASRKSQGSNTEAFFGQGTRLTVV.

The V gene is TRBV28, the J gene TRBJ1-3; D perhaps matches TRBD1 (5 bases). V dropped 5 bases and J dropped 1 base, with 15 bases sitting between them. There are 16 residues in the CDR3. Per the germline V gene, CDR1 is MDHEN and CDR2 is SYDVKM. CDR3 nucleotides: TGTGCCAGCAGTCCCTTCCCGGGGGAGTCTGGAAACACCATATATTTT. Its protein is CASSPFPGESGNTIYF.

The chain has TRBV2 and TRBJ2-6, with D tentatively TRBD1 (6 bases). CDR1 SNHLY and CDR2 FYNNEI come from the germline V gene. The V end was cut by 4 bases, the J end by 0 bases, with 16 bases between. This CDR3 comprises 18 residues. The CDR3 DNA reads as TGTGCCAGCAGTGGCGTGACAGGCTTAGGCTCTGGGGCCAACGTCCTGACTTTC. This encodes CASSGVTGLGSGANVLTF.

The chain uses TRBV6-5 and TRBJ2-4; D may be TRBD1 (5 bases). This CDR3 contains 11 residues. Per germline, CDR1 MNHEY and CDR2 SVGAGI. Trimming took off 6 bases at V and 9 bases at J, with 9 bases between the two ends. CDR3 DNA sequence: TGTGCCAGCAGGGGGCTGGGCATTCAGTACTTC. Translation gives CASRGLGIQYF.

A few counts support this clone. In nucleotides, the CDR3 is TGTGCCAGCAGCGACACCTCGAGCGGTGGCTACACCTTC. It translates to CASSDTSSGGYTF. The rearrangement uses TRBV9 and TRBJ1-2; no definite D call. This CDR3 has 13 amino acids. V was cut by 3 bases and J by 7 bases, with 13 bases left in between. Germline V CDR1 and CDR2: SGDLS, YYNGEE. Together with reference TRBV9 and TRBJ1-2, the CDR3 gives the full variable domain: DSGVTQTPKHLITATGQRVTLRCSPRSGDLSVYWYQQSLDQGLQFLIQYYNGEERAKGNILERFSAQQFPDLHSELNLSSLELGDSALYFCASSDTSSGGYTFGSGTRLTVV.

The chain has TRBV7-6 and TRBJ2-7, with D perhaps TRBD1 (5 bases). V shed 2 bases and J shed 0 bases, with 8 bases lying between them. The CDR3 spans 14 residues. CDR1 is SGHVS, CDR2 FNYEAQ, per germline. Written as DNA, the CDR3 is TGTGCCAGCAGCTTATGGGGCGGCTCCTACGAGCAGTACTTC. Its protein is CASSLWGGSYEQYF.

The chain combines TRBV29-1 with TRBJ1-2; TRBD1 matches at 10 bases. Germline CDR1 SQVTM, CDR2 ANQGSEA. The CDR3 consists of 13 residues. Germline trimming cut 7 bases from V and 4 bases from J; bases unmatched to any gene: 6. The DNA for the CDR3 is TGCAGCGCGGGGACAGGGGCCGCCTATGGCTACACCTTC. It specifies CSAGTGAAYGYTF.

The chain employs TRBV4-1 and TRBJ2-4, with D possibly matching TRBD2 (5 bases). Deletions cut 2 bases from V and 2 bases from J, with 13 bases between. Germline V gives CDR1 MGHRA, CDR2 YSYEKL. The CDR3 has 16 residues. The CDR3 DNA is TGCGCCAGCAGCCAACCGACCACCGGGACCAAAAACATTCAGTACTTC. Its protein product is CASSQPTTGTKNIQYF.

This clone came up once. The same CDR3 arises from other DNA sequences in this sample as well. The chain links TRBV6-1 to TRBJ2-5, with D possibly matching TRBD2 (5 bases). V shed 0 bases and J shed 4 bases, with 12 bases lying between them. The germline gives CDR1 MNHNS, CDR2 SASEGT. The CDR3 is 15 amino acids. The CDR3 nucleotides are TGTGCCAGCAGTGAAGCTAGAGGAGGATTAGAGACCCAGTACTTC. This encodes CASSEARGGLETQYF.

The V gene is TRBV14, the J gene TRBJ1-1; 8 bases match TRBD1. The germline V gene has CDR1 SGHDN and CDR2 FVKESK. With V trimmed by 5 bases and J by 1 base, 9 bases remained unmatched. The CDR3 is 16 amino acids. CDR3 loop: CASSKLLGQGNTEAFF. CDR3 DNA sequence: TGTGCCAGCAGCAAATTGCTAGGACAGGGGAACACTGAAGCTTTCTTT.

The CDR3 reads CASSLKSYNSPLHF. DNA for the CDR3: TGTGCCAGCAGTCTTAAATCCTATAATTCACCCCTCCACTTT. The chain combines TRBV6-6 with TRBJ1-6, with D hard to call. Trimming stripped 5 bases from V and 1 base from J, with 6 bases between. The CDR3 totals 14 residues. Per the germline V gene, CDR1 is MNHNY and CDR2 is SVGAGI (reference sequence).

J is TRBJ1-4 and V is TRBV5-6; perhaps TRBD1 as D (6 bases). Germline CDR1 and CDR2: SGHDT and YYEEEE. V lost 4 bases to trimming and J lost 1 base, with 14 bases between them. The CDR3 sequence is 16 residues long. The CDR3 sequence: CASSMGTGRTNEKLFF. The DNA for the CDR3 is TGTGCCAGCAGCATGGGAACAGGGAGAACTAATGAAAAACTGTTTTTT.

The chain employs TRBV5-1 and TRBJ2-1, with D possibly being TRBD2 (5 bases). Germline V gives CDR1 SGHRS, CDR2 YFSETQ. Trimming shortened V by 2 bases and J by 9 bases, and 6 bases separated the two germline ends. CDR3 length: 11 amino acids. The CDR3, as DNA: TGCGCCAGCAGCTTCGCGGGTGAGCAGTTCTTC. Its protein is CASSFAGEQFF.

The chain couples TRBV9 to TRBJ1-1, with unresolved D. Per the germline V gene, CDR1 is SGDLS and CDR2 is YYNGEE. This CDR3 is 15 amino acids long. V lost 0 bases, J lost 1 base, and 10 bases lay in between. For the CDR3, the DNA is TGTGCCAGCAGCGTAGGGCAGGCCTCGAACACTGAAGCTTTCTTT. Residues: CASSVGQASNTEAFF.

This rearrangement joins TRBV5-6 to TRBJ1-2, with 9 bases that match TRBD1. The CDR3 spans 15 residues. In germline, CDR1 is SGHDT, CDR2 YYEEEE. The V and J ends lost 3 bases and 9 bases, in that order; junction bases with no gene match: 12. CDR3 sequence: CASSYTGGSDGSYTF. The CDR3 nucleotides read TGTGCCAGCAGCTACACAGGGGGCTCCGACGGAAGCTACACCTTC.

The chain uses TRBV6-1 and TRBJ2-5; D not resolved. V was cut by 8 bases and J by 5 bases, with 15 bases left in between. The CDR3 length is 13 residues. Germline CDR1 and CDR2: MNHNS and SASEGT. The CDR3 nucleotides are TGTGCCAGCGATAGGTCAGCGAAGGAGACCCAGTACTTC. It encodes CASDRSAKETQYF.

V usage is TRBV2 and J usage is TRBJ2-1, with 9 bases lining up with TRBD2. The CDR3 has 17 residues. Germline CDR1 and CDR2: SNHLY and FYNNEI. The V and J ends lost 2 bases and 6 bases, in that order; junction bases with no gene match: 11. The CDR3 sequence is CASSELSWTSVGNEQFF. CDR3 nucleotides: TGTGCCAGCAGTGAACTAAGTTGGACTAGCGTAGGCAATGAGCAGTTCTTC.

The chain uses TRBV10-1 and TRBJ2-7, with a weak D call TRBD2 (5 bases). Germline-derived CDR1 and CDR2 are WNHNN and SYGVQD (reference sequence). Trimming removed 5 bases at V and 0 bases at J, with 8 bases between. The CDR3 extends over 13 amino acids. The CDR3 DNA sequence: TGCGCCAGCAGTCCGGGGAGCTCCTACGAGCAGTACTTC. Translation: CASSPGSSYEQYF.

CDR3 loop: CASSLSGVFAYEQYF. DNA for the CDR3: TGTGCCAGCAGCCTCAGCGGGGTGTTCGCCTACGAGCAGTACTTC. The rearrangement joins TRBV5-4 to TRBJ2-7; 7 bases align to TRBD2. This CDR3 comprises 15 residues. J was trimmed by 2 bases and V by 4 bases; bases with no gene match: 9. Germline CDR1 SGHNT, CDR2 YYREEE (reference sequence).

The chain joins TRBV19 to TRBJ1-1; 7 nucleotides match TRBD1. The CDR3 has 13 residues. V lost 11 bases and J lost 0; bases outside the gene matches: 6. Germline values: CDR1 LNHDA, CDR2 SQIVND (reference sequence). CDR3 nucleotide sequence: TGTGCCTGGTGCGGGACAGTGAACACTGAAGCTTTCTTT. This codes for CAWCGTVNTEAFF.

This sequence joins TRBV20-1 and TRBJ2-1; D is unresolved. The CDR3 runs to 11 residues. Germline CDR1 is DFQATT and CDR2 is SNEGSKA (reference sequence). As DNA, the CDR3 is TGCAGGGCCGATTCAACGAATCGGCAGTTCTTC. Translated, it gives CRADSTNRQFF.

The J gene is TRBJ1-2, the V gene TRBV9, with 8 nucleotides matching TRBD1. V dropped 0 bases and J dropped 5; count of bases not matched to a gene: 9. Germline V CDR1 and CDR2: SGDLS, YYNGEE. The CDR3 covers 16 residues. The CDR3 nucleotides are TGTGCCAGCAGCGTAGCTAGGACAGGGTTGGAGTATGGCTACACCTTC. The encoded protein is CASSVARTGLEYGYTF.